The 27 T cell receptor beta chains presented below share a single source sample, sequenced in a study of blood T cell repertoires in COVID-19. Data came from immunoSEQ multiplex PCR; TCRdb stores just in-frame clones and leaves some out. Here the sample spans 150,000 to 200,000 clones, around 88% being singletons. The sample was PBMCs or T cells enriched from blood (not recorded which). The receptor set was obtained from a woman aged 50 to 65 in a cohort exposed to, infected with or recovered from COVID-19 (not recorded which).

This chain joins TRBV13 and TRBJ2-3; TRBD2 aligns across 7 bases. The germline gives CDR1 PRHDT, CDR2 FYEKMQ (reference sequence). The V gene end was trimmed by 5 bases and the J gene end by 3 bases; junction bases not matched to a gene: 11. The CDR3 is 16 residues long. CDR3 bases: TGTGCCAGCAGCCCGAGCGGGAAAAGGGTTACAGATACGCAGTATTTT. Protein: CASSPSGKRVTDTQYF.

The chain has TRBV28 and TRBJ1-2; the D gene is possibly TRBD1 (5 bases). CDR1 and CDR2 from the germline V gene are MDHEN and SYDVKM. The germline V and J ends were trimmed by 0 bases and 7 bases, with 18 bases remaining between them. This CDR3 is built from 16 residues. The DNA of the CDR3 is TGTGCCAGCAGTTTATGGCGTTCTCCGGGGGTTGGTGGCTACACCTTC. Translated, it gives CASSLWRSPGVGGYTF.

The V and J genes are TRBV5-4 and TRBJ2-3; 7 bases fit TRBD2. The CDR3 has 15 amino acids. V shed 0 bases and J 2 bases; nucleotides not matched to a gene: 3. Germline assignment: CDR1 SGHNT and CDR2 YYREEE (reference sequence). The CDR3 DNA is TGTGCCAGCAGCTTGGCAAGCGGGAACACAGATACGCAGTATTTT. It yields the protein CASSLASGNTDTQYF.

V usage is TRBV29-1 and J usage is TRBJ2-7; 8 bases are a match to TRBD2. CDR1 SQVTM and CDR2 ANQGSEA come from the germline V gene. This CDR3 region has 15 residues. Trimming at V came to 6 bases and at J to 5 bases, leaving 15 bases not matched to a gene. Here the CDR3 DNA reads TGCAGCGTCACCGGGACTAGTGGGGGGAAGGACGAGCAGTACTTC. Translation: CSVTGTSGGKDEQYF.

J is TRBJ2-5 and V is TRBV6-2 or TRBV6-3; 9 bases align to TRBD1. V was pared by 4 bases and J by 3 bases, with 9 bases of the junction left unmatched. Germline V gives CDR1 MNHEY, CDR2 SVGEGT. The CDR3 loop spans 16 amino acids. CDR3 loop: CASSFIAGTGKETQYF. For the CDR3, the DNA is TGTGCCAGCAGTTTCATCGCCGGGACAGGGAAAGAGACCCAGTACTTC.

J is TRBJ1-4 and V is TRBV18; no clear D gene. The CDR3 consists of 13 residues. The V gene lost 4 bases and the J gene lost 8 bases, with 11 bases spanning the gap. Germline CDR1 KGHSH, CDR2 LQKENI. The CDR3 DNA reads TGTGCCAGCTCACGGGGAGAGTGGGAAAAACTGTTTTTT. It specifies CASSRGEWEKLFF.

The chain recombines TRBV12-3 or TRBV12-4 with TRBJ2-3; 8 bases map to TRBD2. The CDR3 sequence is 13 residues long. The ends lost 7 bases at V and 5 bases at J; junction bases unmatched: 5. The CDR3, as DNA: TGTGCCAGCACCTCGGGGGGGGGAGATACGCAGTATTTT. This encodes CASTSGGGDTQYF.

CDR3 sequence: CASRGAANYGYTF. CDR3 sequence (DNA): TGTGCCAGCAGGGGGGCAGCTAACTATGGCTACACCTTC. The V gene is TRBV27, the J gene TRBJ1-2; TRBD1 is a possible D gene (6 bases). The CDR3 extends over 13 amino acids. Looked up from germline, CDR1 is MNHEY and CDR2 is SMNVEV (reference sequence). V lost 6 bases, J lost 0 bases, and 8 bases lay in between.

The rearrangement links TRBV7-8 to TRBJ2-7; 11 positions agree with TRBD2. The germline gives CDR1 SGHVS, CDR2 FQNEAQ. The junction had 7 bases not matched to a gene; V was cut back by 7 bases and J by 5 bases. The CDR3 runs 14 residues. In nucleotides, the CDR3 is TGTGCCAGCACTCCTCCGGGACTAGCGGACGAGCAGTACTTC. Translating it yields CASTPPGLADEQYF.

This clone was counted a single time. The genes are TRBV19 and TRBJ2-3; unclear D gene. CDR1 is LNHDA and CDR2 is SQIVND in the germline V gene (reference sequence). The length of the CDR3 is 17 residues. Trimming shortened V by 2 bases and J by 6 bases, and 21 bases separated the two germline ends. This CDR3 is CASSIPTTSNLADTQYF. In DNA form, the CDR3 reads TGTGCCAGTAGTATACCGACAACCTCCAATCTCGCCGATACGCAGTATTTT. The full variable domain, its missing parts supplied by reference TRBV19 and TRBJ2-3, is DGGITQSPKYLFRKEGQNVTLSCEQNLNHDAMYWYRQDPGQGLRLIYYSQIVNDFQKGDIAEGYSVSREKKESFPLTVTSAQKNPTAFYLCASSIPTTSNLADTQYFGPGTRLTVL.

The chain recombines TRBV28 with TRBJ1-2; D not certain. The CDR3 extends over 14 amino acids. Germline-derived CDR1 and CDR2 are MDHEN and SYDVKM. V gave up 2 bases and J gave up 8 bases, with 15 bases separating them. The CDR3 region has the DNA TGTGCCAGCAGTTTACGGTTACCCATCTCAGGCTACACCTTC. Translating gives CASSLRLPISGYTF.

This clone was seen a single time. The chain recombines TRBV27 with TRBJ1-5, with TRBD1 matching 7 bases. This CDR3 is 15 amino acids long. V shed 5 bases and J 4 bases; nucleotides not matched to a gene: 8. In germline, CDR1 is MNHEY, CDR2 SMNVEV (reference sequence). CDR3 sequence reads: CASSAWTGKNQPQHF. For the CDR3, the DNA is TGTGCCAGCAGTGCCTGGACAGGAAAGAATCAGCCCCAGCATTTT.

The gene calls are TRBV5-1 and TRBJ1-1, with TRBD1 matching over 7 bases. CDR3 size: 13 residues. Germline V CDR1 and CDR2: SGHRS, YFSETQ. Trimming removed 4 bases from V and 5 bases from J; junction bases left unmatched: 5. The CDR3 nucleotides read TGCGCCAGCAGCCCGACAGGGTGGACTGAAGCTTTCTTT. It is translated as CASSPTGWTEAFF.

The chain is built from TRBV7-2 and TRBJ1-2; 10 bases fit TRBD1. V lost 8 bases and J lost 4; bases outside the gene matches: 16. The CDR3 totals 17 residues. Germline-derived CDR1 and CDR2 are SGHTA and FQGNSA. The CDR3 protein is CASGGADRGSRVYGYTF. The CDR3, as DNA: TGTGCCAGCGGCGGCGCGGACAGGGGGTCTCGAGTCTATGGCTACACCTTC. Full variable domain (rest looked up from reference TRBV7-2 and TRBJ1-2): GAGVSQSPSNKVTEKGKDVELRCDPISGHTALYWYRQSLGQGLEFLIYFQGNSAPDKSGLPSDRFSAERTGGSVSTLTIQRTQQEDSAVYLCASGGADRGSRVYGYTFGSGTRLTVV.

V usage is TRBV19 and J usage is TRBJ2-5; TRBD1 is a possible D gene (6 bases). V shed 4 bases and J shed 1 base, with 7 bases lying between them. This CDR3 contains 13 residues. Germline CDR1 is LNHDA and CDR2 is SQIVND (reference sequence). The CDR3 is CASSTDSQETQYF. The CDR3 DNA reads as TGTGCCAGTAGTACGGACAGCCAAGAGACCCAGTACTTC.

V and J are TRBV14 and TRBJ2-7; 8 bases align to TRBD1. The CDR3 runs to 14 residues. Germline values: CDR1 SGHDN, CDR2 FVKESK. The V segment lost 1 base and the J segment 1 base; nucleotides outside the gene matches: 0. CDR3 sequence reads: CASSQGTGSYEQYF. The CDR3 DNA sequence: TGTGCCAGCAGCCAAGGGACAGGGTCCTACGAGCAGTACTTC.

V usage is TRBV14 and J usage is TRBJ1-2; 9 bases are shared with TRBD1. The V segment lost 1 base and the J segment 6 bases; nucleotides outside the gene matches: 9. Germline lookup yields CDR1 SGHDN and CDR2 FVKESK. This CDR3 spans 16 amino acids. The DNA of the CDR3 is TGTGCCAGCAGCCAAGTTCGGGACAGGGCTAAAAATGGCTACACCTTC. Translated, it gives CASSQVRDRAKNGYTF.

The rearrangement joins TRBV7-9 to TRBJ2-2; D unresolved. The V gene lost 0 bases and the J gene lost 6 bases, with 8 bases spanning the gap. The CDR3 length is 14 residues. Germline CDR1 is SEHNR and CDR2 is FQNEAQ (reference sequence). CDR3 coding DNA: TGTGCCAGCAGCTTAGCATTTCAGGCCGGGGAGCTGTTTTTT. It yields the protein CASSLAFQAGELFF. Full variable domain (rest looked up from reference TRBV7-9 and TRBJ2-2): DTGVSQNPRHKITKRGQNVTFRCDPISEHNRLYWYRQTLGQGPEFLTYFQNEAQLEKSRLLSDRFSAERPKGSFSTLEIQRTEQGDSAMYLCASSLAFQAGELFFGEGSRLTVL.

This rearrangement joins TRBV2 to TRBJ1-5; D might be TRBD1 (6 bases). Looked up from germline, CDR1 is SNHLY and CDR2 is FYNNEI. This CDR3 has 14 amino acids. V lost 4 bases, J lost 1 base, and 8 bases lay in between. The chain's CDR3 is CASSGDRSNQPQHF. Written as DNA, the CDR3 is TGTGCCAGCAGTGGAGACAGGAGCAATCAGCCCCAGCATTTT.

V is TRBV2 and J is TRBJ2-3; 11 bases align to TRBD2. Germline assignment: CDR1 SNHLY and CDR2 FYNNEI. The CDR3 consists of 16 residues. Trimming took 8 bases from V and 4 from J; bases not matched to a gene: 11. The CDR3 loop is CASDFLLAGAADTQYF. The CDR3 DNA reads TGTGCCAGCGATTTCCTACTAGCGGGAGCCGCAGATACGCAGTATTTT. The full variable domain, its missing parts supplied by reference TRBV2 and TRBJ2-3, is EPEVTQTPSHQVTQMGQEVILRCVPISNHLYFYWYRQILGQKVEFLVSFYNNEISEKSEIFDDQFSVERPDGSNFTLKIRSTKLEDSAMYFCASDFLLAGAADTQYFGPGTRLTVL.

V gene TRBV5-1 combines with J gene TRBJ1-6; D is unclear. V was cut by 2 bases and J by 7 bases, with 19 bases left in between. The CDR3 is made up of 17 amino acids. CDR1 is SGHRS, CDR2 YFSETQ, per germline. The CDR3: CASSFELNRSLNSPLHF. The CDR3 DNA sequence: TGCGCCAGCAGCTTTGAATTGAATAGAAGTTTAAATTCACCCCTCCACTTT.

CDR3 DNA sequence: TGCGCCAGCAGCTTGGCCGACAGGTCTGGTTCACCCCTCCACTTT. Protein: CASSLADRSGSPLHF. The chain joins TRBV5-1 to TRBJ1-6, with a possible D match to TRBD1 (6 bases). The V and J ends lost 0 bases and 9 bases respectively, with 13 bases between them. There are 15 residues in the CDR3. From germline, CDR1 is SGHRS and CDR2 YFSETQ.

The genes are TRBV7-8 and TRBJ2-1; no clear D. The CDR3 extends over 13 amino acids. Germline V gene data show CDR1 as SGHVS and CDR2 as FQNEAQ. The germline V and J ends were trimmed by 4 bases and 11 bases, with 15 bases remaining between them. The CDR3 DNA follows: TGTGCCAGCAGCTCGGTGAGAGAGGCGAAGCAGTTCTTC. It codes for CASSSVREAKQFF. The full variable domain, completed using reference TRBV7-8 and TRBJ2-1, is GAGVSQSPRYKVAKRGQDVALRCDPISGHVSLFWYQQALGQGPEFLTYFQNEAQLDKSGLPSDRFFAERPEGSVSTLKIQRTQQEDSAVYLCASSSVREAKQFFGPGTRLTVL.

The rearrangement joins TRBV7-9 to TRBJ2-3, with 8 positions matching TRBD1. The V and J ends lost 3 bases and 2 bases, in that order; junction bases with no gene match: 10. Per the germline V gene, CDR1 is SEHNR and CDR2 is FQNEAQ (reference sequence). The CDR3 covers 17 residues. CDR3 protein: CASSLGSRDRYTDTQYF. CDR3 coding DNA: TGTGCCAGCAGCTTGGGTTCTCGGGACAGGTACACAGATACGCAGTATTTT.

J is TRBJ1-2 and V is TRBV7-8; TRBD1 agrees at 9 bases. With 2 bases clipped from V and 6 bases from J, the junction kept 7 bases outside the gene matches. The CDR3 spans 15 residues. CDR1 is SGHVS and CDR2 is FQNEAQ in the germline V gene. For the CDR3, the DNA is TGTGCCAGCAGCTTAAGGGACAGGGTGTCCCATGGCTACACCTTC. Its protein product is CASSLRDRVSHGYTF.

The chain couples TRBV19 to TRBJ2-1; weak D call: TRBD2 (6 bases). Trimming took 7 bases from V and 6 from J, leaving 16 bases between them. This CDR3 contains 14 residues. Per germline, CDR1 LNHDA and CDR2 SQIVND (reference sequence). The CDR3, as DNA: TGTGCCAGTAATAAGGGCCCAGCGGGCAATGAGCAGTTCTTC. This translates into CASNKGPAGNEQFF.

The chain joins TRBV11-2 to TRBJ2-2, with TRBD2 identical over 9 bases. This CDR3 contains 16 residues. Germline assignment: CDR1 SGHAT and CDR2 FQNNGV. After removal of 5 bases from V and 4 bases from J, the junction contained 8 bases not matched to a gene. CDR3 bases: TGTGCCAGCAGCCCCTGGACTAGCGAGGGCACCGGGGAGCTGTTTTTT. Protein sequence: CASSPWTSEGTGELFF.